Each of the 15 T cell receptor beta chains below was sequenced from the same sample in a study of T cell responses to AZD1222 COVID-19 vaccine. TCRdb keeps only in-frame clones here, not all; method: immunoSEQ multiplex PCR. The table records about 110,000 clones, approximately 94% of them present only once. The sample consisted of peripheral blood, taken 28 days after the second AZD1222 dose. These receptors originate from an adult who received the AZD1222 COVID-19 vaccine.

V gene TRBV29-1 combines with J gene TRBJ1-2, with D possibly TRBD1 on 5 matching bases. Germline V gene data show CDR1 as SQVTM and CDR2 as ANQGSEA. The CDR3 is 13 amino acids. V was pared by 0 bases and J by 8 bases, with 13 bases between. This CDR3 reads CSVEDSRGWGYTF. CDR3 sequence (DNA): TGCAGCGTTGAAGATTCAAGGGGATGGGGCTACACCTTC. The whole variable domain, remainder taken from reference TRBV29-1 and TRBJ1-2, is SAVISQKPSRDICQRGTSLTIQCQVDSQVTMMFWYRQQPGQSLTLIATANQGSEATYESGFVIDKFPISRPNLTFSTLTVSNMSPEDSSIYLCSVEDSRGWGYTFGSGTRLTVV.

On this clone: The same CDR3 is also encoded by other DNA sequences in this sample. The V and J genes are TRBV6-5 and TRBJ1-2; the D is unclear. The V end lost 6 bases, the J end lost 2 bases, and 10 bases lay between the germline ends. The CDR3 is 13 amino acids. Germline loops: CDR1 MNHEY, CDR2 SVGAGI. CDR3 in amino acids: CASSSTGNYGYTF. The CDR3, as DNA: TGTGCCAGCAGCAGCACGGGGAACTATGGCTACACCTTC.

The chain links TRBV19 to TRBJ2-5, with TRBD1 identical over 12 bases. The germline CDR1 and CDR2 sequences are LNHDA and SQIVND (reference sequence). The CDR3 has 15 residues. The ends lost 5 bases at V and 2 bases at J; junction bases unmatched: 3. In DNA, the CDR3 is TGTGCCAGTAGTGTGGGACAGGGGGCTCAAGAGACCCAGTACTTC. Protein: CASSVGQGAQETQYF.

The V call is TRBV27, the J call TRBJ2-7, with D uncertain. V lost 6 bases, J lost 7 bases, and 16 bases lay in between. The CDR3 has 13 residues. Per the germline V gene, CDR1 is MNHEY and CDR2 is SMNVEV (reference sequence). The CDR3 DNA sequence: TGTGCCAGCAGACCTACCCTAAGTGGAGAGCAGTACTTC. This gives the protein CASRPTLSGEQYF.

This chain connects TRBV19 to TRBJ2-3; 8 bases match TRBD1. Trimming at V came to 3 bases and at J to 6 bases, leaving 14 bases not matched to a gene. The CDR3 runs to 17 residues. Germline V gene sequence: CDR1 LNHDA, CDR2 SQIVND (reference sequence). The CDR3 sequence is CASSMDKGTGWDDTQYF. The CDR3 nucleotides read TGTGCCAGTAGTATGGACAAAGGGACAGGCTGGGATGATACGCAGTATTTT.

The chain employs TRBV7-8 and TRBJ2-1; 10 positions match TRBD2. The CDR3 runs to 15 residues. Per the germline V gene, CDR1 is SGHVS and CDR2 is FQNEAQ. V lost 2 bases and J lost 5; bases outside the gene matches: 3. The CDR3 protein is CASSLLAGAHNEQFF. For the CDR3, the DNA is TGTGCCAGCAGCTTACTAGCGGGAGCCCACAATGAGCAGTTCTTC.

V and J are TRBV3-1 (or the pseudogene TRBV3-2) and TRBJ1-1; D unresolved. The CDR3 length is 14 residues. Germline CDR1 and CDR2: LGHDT and YNNKEL (reference sequence). Trimming shortened V by 4 bases and J by 4 bases, and 13 bases separated the two germline ends. CDR3 sequence (DNA): TGTGCCAGCAGCCTTTACATGGGGAGCACTGAAGCTTTCTTT. Protein product: CASSLYMGSTEAFF.

V gene TRBV25-1 combines with J gene TRBJ1-5, with a weak D call TRBD1 (6 bases). V lost 5 bases and J lost 7, with 18 bases in between. Germline V lookup: CDR1 MGHDK, CDR2 SYGVNS. The CDR3 is made up of 15 amino acids. The CDR3 DNA is TGTGCCAGCAGTCCATCAGGGGTTAAATTGCAGCCCCAGCATTTT. Its protein is CASSPSGVKLQPQHF.

The chain carries TRBV5-1 and TRBJ1-1; 7 bases fit TRBD1. Germline loops: CDR1 SGHRS, CDR2 YFSETQ. The CDR3 has 15 amino acids. V lost 4 bases, J lost 5 bases, and 11 bases stayed unmatched. CDR3 in amino acids: CASSQRQGLGTEAFF. The CDR3 DNA reads TGCGCCAGCAGCCAAAGACAGGGATTGGGAACTGAAGCTTTCTTT.

J is TRBJ1-1 and V is TRBV6-5, with a tentative D call TRBD1 (5 bases). Trimming removed 9 bases from V and 5 bases from J, with 19 bases in between. CDR1 and CDR2 from the germline V gene are MNHEY and SVGAGI. This CDR3 has 14 residues. CDR3 DNA: TGTGCCAGTCAATCAGTACAGGCAACTACTGAAGCTTTCTTT. Its translation is CASQSVQATTEAFF.

The gene calls are TRBV6-1 and TRBJ1-2; D unresolved. The germline V gene has CDR1 MNHNS and CDR2 SASEGT. V dropped 2 bases and J dropped 8 bases, with 15 bases sitting between them. CDR3 length equals 14 residues. CDR3 nucleotides: TGTGCCAGCAGTGAACAGGTCTCCCCCTGGGGCTACACCTTC. Amino acid sequence: CASSEQVSPWGYTF.

The CDR3 nucleotides read TGTGCCAGCAGTCCCTCAGGACAGGGCAATCAGCCCCAGCATTTT. Protein sequence: CASSPSGQGNQPQHF. This sequence joins TRBV6-5 and TRBJ1-5; 7 nucleotides match TRBD1. CDR1 is MNHEY, CDR2 SVGAGI, per germline. V lost 5 bases and J lost 2; bases outside the gene matches: 6. The CDR3 sequence is 15 residues long.

This rearrangement joins TRBV7-8 to TRBJ1-3; 8 bases fit TRBD1. CDR1 and CDR2 (germline): SGHVS, FQNEAQ. The V and J ends lost 5 bases and 8 bases, in that order; junction bases with no gene match: 20. This CDR3 region has 18 residues. DNA of the CDR3: TGTGCCAGCAGCCTCTACCCCCCGGGACAGGCGGGCGTAGACACCATATATTTT. Translation: CASSLYPPGQAGVDTIYF.

The chain combines TRBV5-1 with TRBJ1-2; 9 bases line up with TRBD1. Germline assignment: CDR1 SGHRS and CDR2 YFSETQ. The V gene end was trimmed by 4 bases and the J gene end by 1 base; junction bases not matched to a gene: 8. The CDR3 is 16 residues long. CDR3: CASSRTGGSLNYGYTF. CDR3 in DNA: TGCGCCAGCAGCCGAACAGGGGGCAGCCTTAACTATGGCTACACCTTC.

This sequence joins TRBV9 and TRBJ2-5; D might be TRBD2 (6 bases). V was clipped by 0 bases and J by 2 bases, with 11 bases between them. CDR3 length: 15 amino acids. CDR1 and CDR2 (germline): SGDLS, YYNGEE. The CDR3 region has the DNA TGTGCCAGCAGCGTAGGGGGAGGTTTTCAAGAGACCCAGTACTTC. Encoded protein: CASSVGGGFQETQYF.